One sample yielded the 23 T cell receptor beta chains listed below, sequenced in a study of tumor T cells in aggressive B-cell lymphoma. Sequenced by immunoSEQ multiplex PCR; TCRdb stores in-frame clones only, minus some. The data contain around 3,100 clones, roughly 69% of them singletons. Sequences were obtained from tumor tissue. All receptors derive from an adult with diffuse large B cell lymphoma.

The chain couples TRBV5-5 to TRBJ2-2; tentative D call: TRBD2 (6 bases). Germline V gives CDR1 SGHKS, CDR2 YYEKEE (reference sequence). V was clipped by 2 bases and J by 2 bases, with 10 bases between them. This CDR3 spans 15 amino acids. CDR3 in DNA: TGTGCCAGCAGCTTTGGCGGGGTAAACACCGGGGAGCTGTTTTTT. This gives the protein CASSFGGVNTGELFF.

The chain combines TRBV7-2 with TRBJ1-3; D unclear. The CDR3 is 15 residues long. Trimming took off 3 bases at V and 0 bases at J, with 9 bases between the two ends. Germline assignment: CDR1 SGHTA and CDR2 FQGNSA. CDR3 in amino acids: CASSLNLFSGNTIYF. The CDR3 DNA reads TGTGCCAGCAGCTTGAACTTGTTCTCTGGAAACACCATATATTTT.

This rearrangement joins TRBV9 to TRBJ2-5, with 10 bases fitting TRBD1. V gave up 3 bases and J gave up 3 bases; unmatched junction bases: 5. This CDR3 is built from 15 residues. Germline V gene lookup returns CDR1 SGDLS and CDR2 YYNGEE. The CDR3 loop is CASSAGQGGKETQYF. Written as DNA, the CDR3 is TGTGCCAGCAGCGCCGGACAGGGGGGGAAAGAGACCCAGTACTTC.

This clone was seen only once. This chain connects TRBV9 to TRBJ1-4; D uncertain. Trimming cost V 3 bases and J 8 bases, with 17 bases left between them. The CDR3 is 15 amino acids. Germline lookup yields CDR1 SGDLS and CDR2 YYNGEE. Here the CDR3 reads CASSADAGGGEKLFF. CDR3 nucleotide sequence: TGTGCCAGCAGCGCTGATGCCGGAGGTGGGGAAAAACTGTTTTTT.

This clone showed up just a few times. The chain employs TRBV27 and TRBJ2-1; TRBD2 agrees at 8 bases. The V segment lost 4 bases and the J segment 12 bases; nucleotides outside the gene matches: 14. Germline CDR1 and CDR2: MNHEY and SMNVEV (reference sequence). CDR3 size: 15 residues. CDR3 residues: CASSSPDGRVMRQFF. CDR3 nucleotide sequence: TGTGCCAGCAGTTCCCCTGACGGGAGGGTAATGAGGCAGTTCTTC.

V gene TRBV16 combines with J gene TRBJ2-5, with a weak D call TRBD1 (5 bases). Germline CDR1 and CDR2: KGHSY and FQNENV. This CDR3 is built from 13 residues. V was pared by 2 bases and J by 7 bases, with 11 bases between. The CDR3 coding sequence is TGTGCCAGCAGCCAAGGGGCGATCGGGACCCAGTACTTC. The encoded protein is CASSQGAIGTQYF.

The chain uses TRBV2 and TRBJ2-1, with 7 bases fitting TRBD1. Per germline, CDR1 SNHLY and CDR2 FYNNEI. The CDR3 runs to 15 residues. V trimming: 6 bases; J trimming: 0 bases; junction bases outside the gene matches: 5. CDR3 DNA sequence: TGTGCCAGCAGAAAGACAGGGTTCTCCTACAATGAGCAGTTCTTC. Its translation is CASRKTGFSYNEQFF.

This clone was found once. The gene calls are TRBV18 and TRBJ2-1; 8 positions match TRBD1. CDR3 size: 15 residues. Germline CDR1 KGHSH, CDR2 LQKENI. Trimming took 5 bases from V and 2 from J; bases not matched to a gene: 5. CDR3 DNA sequence: TGTGCCAGCTCAGTAGGGACAGGAACCTACAATGAGCAGTTCTTC. Residues: CASSVGTGTYNEQFF.

The chain is built from TRBV28 and TRBJ2-1; D perhaps matches TRBD2 (6 bases). Germline V CDR1 and CDR2: MDHEN, SYDVKM. V gave up 10 bases and J gave up 0 bases, with 13 bases separating them. The CDR3 spans 14 residues. The CDR3 region is CAIQRGGSYNEQFF. The CDR3 nucleotides are TGTGCCATCCAACGGGGAGGCTCCTACAATGAGCAGTTCTTC.

This clone has only a few counts. The chain is built from TRBV29-1 and TRBJ1-1; weak D call: TRBD1 (6 bases). The germline gives CDR1 SQVTM, CDR2 ANQGSEA. Trimming pared 6 bases from V and 3 bases from J, leaving 20 bases between. The CDR3 spans 15 residues. CDR3 sequence (DNA): TGCAGCGTGGTTCTCAGGGGCAGAATTCACACTGAAGCTTTCTTT. Its protein product is CSVVLRGRIHTEAFF.

The rearrangement links TRBV5-6 to TRBJ1-2, with unresolved D. Trimming pared 7 bases from V and 0 bases from J, leaving 19 bases between. Germline CDR1 SGHDT, CDR2 YYEEEE. The CDR3 extends over 16 amino acids. CDR3 amino acids: CASAQVGGYANYGYTF. CDR3 coding DNA: TGTGCCAGCGCCCAAGTGGGCGGGTACGCTAACTATGGCTACACCTTC.

This clone was seen a few times. The chain uses TRBV6-1 and TRBJ1-5, with a possible D match to TRBD1 (5 bases). In germline, CDR1 is MNHNS, CDR2 SASEGT. Trimming shortened V by 2 bases and J by 2 bases, and 13 bases separated the two germline ends. The CDR3 is made up of 16 amino acids. CDR3 sequence reads: CASSESGGLGNQPQHF. In DNA, the CDR3 is TGTGCCAGCAGTGAATCCGGGGGTCTTGGCAATCAGCCCCAGCATTTT.

With respect to this clone: Sequence at one end of the junction differs from germline and may be a read error. CDR3 sequence reads: CASSQEFTDTQYF. CDR3 nucleotide sequence: TGCGCCAGCAGCCAAGAGTTTACAGATACGCAGTATTTT. The J gene is TRBJ2-3, the V gene TRBV5-4; D call uncertain. From germline, CDR1 is SGHNT and CDR2 YYREEE (reference sequence). This CDR3 contains 13 residues.

The chain uses TRBV6-5 and TRBJ1-6; 9 bases align to TRBD1. The junction had 4 bases not matched to a gene; V was cut back by 2 bases and J by 8 bases. The CDR3 contains 15 residues. Germline values: CDR1 MNHEY, CDR2 SVGAGI. The CDR3: CASSYGTGLDSPLHF. The CDR3 nucleotides read TGTGCCAGCAGTTACGGGACAGGGTTGGATTCACCCCTCCACTTT.

The V and J genes are TRBV6-4 and TRBJ1-6; no clear D. The CDR3 totals 15 residues. The V gene's germline CDR1 is MRHNA and CDR2 SNTAGT. Trimming left V 3 bases short and J 9 bases short, with 15 bases between. In nucleotides, the CDR3 is TGTGCCAGCAGTGAATGCCTTACCGGAGGTTCACCCCTCCACTTT. It specifies CASSECLTGGSPLHF.

The chain combines TRBV18 with TRBJ2-7, with TRBD2 identical over 7 bases. The CDR3 covers 15 residues. Germline V lookup: CDR1 KGHSH, CDR2 LQKENI. V lost 6 bases, J lost 5 bases, and 13 bases stayed unmatched. The CDR3 DNA sequence: TGTGCCAGCTCCCTAGAACTAACGGGAGGAGACGAGCAGTACTTC. It is translated as CASSLELTGGDEQYF.

As for this clone: The same CDR3 is also encoded by other DNA sequences in this sample. The chain combines TRBV6-1 with TRBJ2-3; D perhaps matches TRBD1 (6 bases). The CDR3 extends over 13 amino acids. Germline V gene lookup returns CDR1 MNHNS and CDR2 SASEGT. The V end was cut by 7 bases, the J end by 1 base, with 9 bases between. As DNA, the CDR3 is TGTGCCAGCATCAGACAGGGCACAGATACGCAGTATTTT. Translation gives CASIRQGTDTQYF.

The J gene is TRBJ2-3, the V gene TRBV27; possible D gene TRBD2, 5 bases. CDR3 length: 15 residues. CDR1 is MNHEY and CDR2 is SMNVEV in the germline V gene (reference sequence). V was cut by 5 bases and J by 0 bases, with 12 bases left in between. The CDR3 is CASSRRTSSTDTQYF. The CDR3 coding sequence is TGTGCCAGCAGTAGGAGGACGTCTAGCACAGATACGCAGTATTTT.

V gene TRBV28 combines with J gene TRBJ1-2; 11 nucleotides match TRBD1. The CDR3 is made up of 13 amino acids. Trimming at V came to 11 bases and at J to 7 bases, leaving 9 bases not matched to a gene. In germline, CDR1 is MDHEN, CDR2 SYDVKM. The CDR3 DNA follows: TGTGCCGTTAGGACAGGGGGCGATCGTGGCTACACCTTC. The encoded protein is CAVRTGGDRGYTF.

The J gene is TRBJ2-5, the V gene TRBV27; TRBD2 aligns across 8 bases. CDR3 length: 15 amino acids. CDR1 is MNHEY, CDR2 SMNVEV, per germline (reference sequence). J was trimmed by 7 bases and V by 1 base; bases with no gene match: 8. The CDR3 protein is CASSLWGGAGGTQYF. In nucleotides, the CDR3 is TGTGCCAGCAGTTTATGGGGGGGGGCGGGGGGGACCCAGTACTTC.

The chain has TRBV4-1 and TRBJ2-7; TRBD2 agrees at 13 bases. Germline-derived CDR1 and CDR2 are MGHRA and YSYEKL. This CDR3 is 15 amino acids long. V shed 4 bases, J shed 5 bases, and the junction held 5 bases outside the gene matches. The chain's CDR3 is CASSPRTSGSNEQYF. CDR3 nucleotides: TGCGCCAGCAGCCCGAGGACTAGCGGGAGCAACGAGCAGTACTTC.

This clone was observed a few times. The chain recombines TRBV2 with TRBJ1-5; D is unclear. This CDR3 has 13 amino acids. Trimming pared 8 bases from V and 5 bases from J, leaving 13 bases between. Looked up from germline, CDR1 is SNHLY and CDR2 is FYNNEI. CDR3 bases: TGTGCCAGCGCCGTCGAAGAGTATCAGCCCCAGCATTTT. Protein sequence: CASAVEEYQPQHF.

The chain combines TRBV28 with TRBJ2-2; D perhaps matches TRBD2 (5 bases). In germline, CDR1 is MDHEN, CDR2 SYDVKM. The CDR3 covers 15 residues. With 7 bases removed from V and 5 bases from J, the gap between germline ends came to 17 bases. This CDR3 reads CASNKSGRTTGELFF. The CDR3 bases are TGTGCCAGCAACAAAAGCGGCAGAACTACCGGGGAGCTGTTTTTT.